The 20 T cell receptor beta chains below were found in one sample sequenced in a study of blood T cell repertoires in COVID-19 (dated by TCRdb to about 2020). Receptor libraries were prepared by the immunoSEQ multiplex PCR assay. The clones in this table, taken by TCRdb from immuneACCESS, are in-frame only. Not every clone is retained; where verified, under half of the shortfall comes from an unresolved V gene, and the cause of the rest is unknown. The sample profile shows 65,000 to 90,000 clones; 75% to 90% of them were found once. Less than 7.5% of the sample rests with the top ten. Sample: peripheral blood. The receptors were sampled from a man older than 75 with COVID-19, enrolled during active disease.

J is TRBJ2-3 and V is TRBV11-1; TRBD2 matches at 10 bases. The CDR3 covers 16 residues. Losses at the gene ends were 5 bases for V and 0 bases for J; bases not matched to a gene: 5. From germline, CDR1 is SGHAT and CDR2 FQDESV (reference sequence). The CDR3 coding sequence is TGTGCCAGCAGCCTGGGGACTAGCGAAAGCACAGATACGCAGTATTTT. As protein: CASSLGTSESTDTQYF.

This chain uses TRBV28 with TRBJ1-4, with 7 bases that match TRBD1. Unmatched junction bases numbered 9, after V lost 7 bases and J lost 4 bases. The CDR3 is 15 residues long. The germline V gene has CDR1 MDHEN and CDR2 SYDVKM. The CDR3 DNA sequence: TGTGCCAGCATCTCCAAGGGGGCAATTAATGAAAAACTGTTTTTT. Translated: CASISKGAINEKLFF.

The chain carries TRBV12-3 or TRBV12-4 and TRBJ2-2; perhaps TRBD2 as D (6 bases). Trimming removed 6 bases from V and 7 bases from J, with 9 bases in between. The CDR3 has 12 residues. The CDR3: CASSRGSGELFF. The CDR3, as DNA: TGTGCCAGCAGCCGGGGGAGCGGGGAGCTGTTTTTT.

V is TRBV11-2 and J is TRBJ1-3, with a possible D match to TRBD1 (6 bases). The CDR3 length is 15 residues. CDR1 is SGHAT and CDR2 is FQNNGV in the germline V gene. V shed 5 bases and J shed 6 bases, with 17 bases lying between them. The CDR3 protein is CASSLRGQYSNTIYF. For the CDR3, the DNA is TGTGCCAGCAGCCTTAGAGGACAGTATTCAAACACCATATATTTT.

This chain joins TRBV9 and TRBJ2-2; D not resolved. Trimming removed 3 bases from V and 3 bases from J, with 3 bases in between. Per germline, CDR1 SGDLS and CDR2 YYNGEE. The CDR3 covers 12 residues. This CDR3 reads CASSGDTGELFF. CDR3 DNA sequence: TGTGCCAGCAGCGGCGACACCGGGGAGCTGTTTTTT.

This chain joins TRBV19 and TRBJ1-1; TRBD1 agrees at 10 bases. The ends lost 5 bases at V and 5 bases at J; junction bases unmatched: 5. CDR1 LNHDA and CDR2 SQIVND come from the germline V gene (reference sequence). The CDR3 extends over 14 amino acids. The CDR3 is CASSAGTGVTEAFF. DNA of the CDR3: TGTGCCAGTAGTGCCGGGACAGGGGTAACTGAAGCTTTCTTT.

This clone was seen just once. The chain is built from TRBV3-1 (or the pseudogene TRBV3-2) and TRBJ1-3; TRBD1 might be the D (6 bases). The CDR3 consists of 16 residues. CDR1 and CDR2 from the germline V gene are LGHDT and YNNKEL (reference sequence). Trimming stripped 6 bases from V and 0 bases from J, with 15 bases between. Here the CDR3 reads CASRQTGSSSGNTIYF. CDR3 in DNA: TGTGCCAGCAGACAGACAGGATCCTCCTCTGGAAACACCATATATTTT.

The chain joins TRBV3-1 (or the pseudogene TRBV3-2) to TRBJ1-3; TRBD1 aligns across 7 bases. There are 16 residues in the CDR3. Germline trimming cut 1 base from V and 2 bases from J; bases unmatched to any gene: 5. Germline-derived CDR1 and CDR2 are LGHDT and YNNKEL (reference sequence). The CDR3 is CASSQGQGAAGNTIYF. The CDR3 coding sequence is TGTGCCAGCAGCCAAGGACAGGGAGCGGCTGGAAACACCATATATTTT.

The chain is built from TRBV5-8 and TRBJ1-4; no firm D call. The germline CDR1 and CDR2 sequences are SGHTS and YDEGEE. The CDR3 runs to 12 residues. Deletions cut 6 bases from V and 3 bases from J, with 6 bases between. In DNA form, the CDR3 reads TGTGCCAGCACTCGGGCTAATGAAAAACTGTTTTTT. Protein: CASTRANEKLFF.

This rearrangement joins TRBV5-5 to TRBJ1-1; TRBD1 might be the D (5 bases). Trimming left V 5 bases short and J 1 base short, with 15 bases between. This CDR3 is built from 15 residues. Germline CDR1 and CDR2: SGHKS and YYEKEE (reference sequence). CDR3 loop: CASRSGTGGNTEAFF. CDR3 DNA sequence: TGTGCCAGCAGATCAGGGACGGGGGGGAACACTGAAGCTTTCTTT. The whole variable domain, filled in from reference TRBV5-5 and TRBJ1-1, reads DAGVTQSPTHLIKTRGQQVTLRCSPISGHKSVSWYQQVLGQGPQFIFQYYEKEERGRGNFPDRFSARQFPNYSSELNVNALLLGDSALYLCASRSGTGGNTEAFFGQGTRLTVV.

For this clone: Other DNA sequences from this sample encode an identical CDR3 as well. The chain links TRBV9 to TRBJ2-1, with TRBD2 matching over 7 bases. The length of the CDR3 is 15 residues. J gave up 0 bases and V 3 bases, and 3 bases lay outside the gene matches. Germline V gives CDR1 SGDLS, CDR2 YYNGEE. The DNA of the CDR3 is TGTGCCAGCAGCGGGGGGAGGGGCTCCTACAATGAGCAGTTCTTC. Its protein is CASSGGRGSYNEQFF.

The CDR3 sequence: CAISGTGRSSYEQYF. The CDR3, as DNA: TGTGCCATCAGTGGGACAGGGCGAAGCTCCTACGAGCAGTACTTC. The J gene is TRBJ2-7, the V gene TRBV10-3, with 8 positions matching TRBD1. Germline assignment: CDR1 ENHRY and CDR2 SYGVKD. V gave up 4 bases and J gave up 0 bases; unmatched junction bases: 5. There are 15 residues in the CDR3.

The CDR3 spells CASSYGGFGHEQYF. CDR3 in DNA: TGTGCCAGCAGTTACGGGGGGTTCGGGCACGAGCAGTACTTC. The V call is TRBV6-2 or TRBV6-3, the J call TRBJ2-7, with D possibly being TRBD2 (6 bases). The CDR3 is 14 residues long. CDR1 MNHEY and CDR2 SVGEGT come from the germline V gene. The germline V and J ends were trimmed by 2 bases and 5 bases, with 13 bases remaining between them.

The chain has TRBV6-6 and TRBJ2-2; 8 bases fit TRBD1. The germline V gene encodes CDR1 MNHNY and CDR2 SVGAGI (reference sequence). V lost 4 bases to trimming and J lost 3 bases; unmatched junction nucleotides: 4. This CDR3 spans 15 amino acids. The chain's CDR3 is CASSSSDRDTGELFF. The CDR3 nucleotides read TGTGCCAGCAGTTCCTCGGACAGGGACACCGGGGAGCTGTTTTTT.

This sequence joins TRBV11-2 and TRBJ1-4; 7 positions match TRBD1. Per the germline V gene, CDR1 is SGHAT and CDR2 is FQNNGV. This CDR3 contains 16 residues. The trim removed 4 bases at V and 5 bases at J, leaving 10 bases unmatched. CDR3: CASSCRLQGCNEKLFF. The CDR3 nucleotides read TGTGCCAGCAGCTGTAGATTACAGGGGTGCAATGAAAAACTGTTTTTT. Combining the CDR3 with reference TRBV11-2 and TRBJ1-4 gives the whole variable domain EAGVAQSPRYKIIEKRQSVAFWCNPISGHATLYWYQQILGQGPKLLIQFQNNGVVDDSQLPKDRFSAERLKGVDSTLKIQPAKLEDSAVYLCASSCRLQGCNEKLFFGSGTQLSVL.

The V call is TRBV5-4, the J call TRBJ1-2; D perhaps matches TRBD1 (6 bases). In germline, CDR1 is SGHNT, CDR2 YYREEE (reference sequence). V was cut by 1 base and J by 6 bases, with 13 bases left in between. This CDR3 has 14 residues. CDR3 sequence reads: CASSLSQGQNGYTF. In DNA, the CDR3 is TGTGCCAGCAGCTTGAGTCAGGGGCAGAATGGCTACACCTTC.

V usage is TRBV5-1 and J usage is TRBJ2-4; possibly TRBD1 for D (6 bases). The CDR3 has 16 residues. Germline V gives CDR1 SGHRS, CDR2 YFSETQ. V lost 1 base to trimming and J lost 3 bases, with 14 bases between them. The CDR3: CASSLLSGVGKNIQYF. DNA of the CDR3: TGCGCCAGCAGCTTGTTGTCAGGGGTAGGCAAAAACATTCAGTACTTC.

The chain employs TRBV7-8 and TRBJ1-2; no clear D. Trimming left V 5 bases short and J 7 bases short, with 11 bases between. Germline CDR1 SGHVS, CDR2 FQNEAQ. The CDR3 is 12 amino acids. This chain's CDR3 is CASSLPRGGYTF. The CDR3 region has the DNA TGTGCCAGCAGCCTACCGCGGGGTGGCTACACCTTC.

The V gene is TRBV5-1, the J gene TRBJ2-7; 7 bases line up with TRBD1. From germline, CDR1 is SGHRS and CDR2 YFSETQ. This CDR3 region has 16 residues. V trimming: 1 base; J trimming: 3 bases; junction bases outside the gene matches: 10. The CDR3 DNA reads TGCGCCAGCAGCTTGAAGGGCAGGGGGACCTACTACGAGCAGTACTTC. Translating it yields CASSLKGRGTYYEQYF.

The rearrangement joins TRBV9 to TRBJ1-5; unclear D gene. CDR1 and CDR2 (germline): SGDLS, YYNGEE. V was shortened by 0 bases and J by 7 bases, with 11 bases between the two germline ends. The CDR3 has 14 residues. The CDR3 nucleotides are TGTGCCAGCAGCGTAGGGGAGGGCGACCAGCCCCAGCATTTT. This codes for CASSVGEGDQPQHF.